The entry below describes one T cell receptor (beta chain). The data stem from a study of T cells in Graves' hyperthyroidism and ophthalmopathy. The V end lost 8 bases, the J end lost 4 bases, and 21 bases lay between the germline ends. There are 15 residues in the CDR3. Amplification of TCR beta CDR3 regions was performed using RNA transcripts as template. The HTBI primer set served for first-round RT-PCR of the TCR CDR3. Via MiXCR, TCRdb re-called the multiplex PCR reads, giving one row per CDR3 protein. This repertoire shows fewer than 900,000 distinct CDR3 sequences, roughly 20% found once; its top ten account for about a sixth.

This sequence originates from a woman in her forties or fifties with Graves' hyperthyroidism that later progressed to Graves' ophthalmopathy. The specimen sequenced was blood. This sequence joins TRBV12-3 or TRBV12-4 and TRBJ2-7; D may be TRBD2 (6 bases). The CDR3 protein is CASAVAWNGGYEQYF. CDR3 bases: TGTGCCAGCGCGGTGGCCTGGAACGGGGGTTACGAGCAGTACTTC.